Presented here are 22 T cell receptor beta chains from one specimen sequenced in a study of T-cell reconstitution after alpha-beta-depleted transplantation in children. For TCRbeta, the library was prepared with unique molecular identifiers. TCRdb fed the PCR reads into MiXCR, producing one record per CDR3 protein. This table holds about 610,000 distinct CDR3 sequences, about 10% found once. Specimen: PBMCs from the stem cell graft donor, collected from the stem cell graft. These receptor sequences come from a human donor who donated a stem cell graft to a child with acute myeloid leukemia.

The sample holds many counts of this clonotype. The V and J genes are TRBV11-2 and TRBJ1-1; the match to TRBD1 covers 7 bases. CDR3 length equals 15 residues. J lost 0 bases, V lost 5 bases, and 6 bases had no gene match. Germline CDR1 reads SGHAT; CDR2 reads FQNNGV. Here the CDR3 reads CASSPGTVLNTEAFF. The CDR3 nucleotides are TGTGCCAGCAGCCCGGGGACAGTGTTGAACACTGAAGCTTTCTTT.

The chain recombines TRBV20-1 with TRBJ2-1; TRBD1 matches 7 bases. The V segment lost 2 bases and the J segment 8 bases; nucleotides outside the gene matches: 6. CDR1 is DFQATT and CDR2 is SNEGSKA in the germline V gene (reference sequence). This CDR3 is built from 13 residues. CDR3 DNA sequence: TGCAGTGCTAGACTTCCTCAGGGGGATGAGCAGTTCTTC. This sequence encodes CSARLPQGDEQFF.

This clonotype was counted many times. The chain employs TRBV5-8 and TRBJ1-3; D call uncertain. V gave up 2 bases and J gave up 4 bases, with 7 bases separating them. CDR1 and CDR2 from the germline V gene are SGHTS and YDEGEE. The CDR3 runs 13 residues. CDR3 amino acids: CASSFRPGNTIYF. CDR3 coding DNA: TGTGCCAGCAGCTTTAGGCCAGGAAACACCATATATTTT.

This clonotype has a handful of counts. J is TRBJ2-1 and V is TRBV20-1; D unresolved. Germline assignment: CDR1 DFQATT and CDR2 SNEGSKA (reference sequence). CDR3 size: 16 residues. The ends were cut back, 0 bases at V and 7 bases at J, with 19 bases in the middle. DNA of the CDR3: TGCAGTGCTAGAGAAGGTCTCCTCTCCCCCTGGAATGAGCAGTTCTTC. Amino acid sequence: CSAREGLLSPWNEQFF.

This clonotype occurred a few times. The CDR3 reads CSVPDRSSQETQYF. As DNA, the CDR3 is TGCAGTGTCCCGGACAGATCATCTCAAGAGACCCAGTACTTC. The V call is TRBV20-1, the J call TRBJ2-5, with D perhaps matching TRBD1 (6 bases). Trimming took off 7 bases at V and 2 bases at J, with 17 bases between the two ends. The CDR3 sequence is 14 residues long. Germline V gene lookup returns CDR1 DFQATT and CDR2 SNEGSKA (reference sequence).

This clonotype has a count of ten or more. The chain uses TRBV7-2 and TRBJ2-3, with D uncertain. This CDR3 contains 12 residues. In germline, CDR1 is SGHTA, CDR2 FQGNSA. V lost 3 bases and J 6 bases, leaving 7 bases between the germline ends. CDR3 sequence reads: CASSFPPDTQYF. The CDR3 region has the DNA TGTGCCAGCAGCTTCCCCCCCGATACGCAGTATTTT.

This clonotype came up many times. V and J are TRBV5-5 and TRBJ2-3; no firm D call. Germline V gene data show CDR1 as SGHKS and CDR2 as YYEKEE (reference sequence). V gave up 1 base and J gave up 0 bases, with 9 bases separating them. This CDR3 spans 15 amino acids. The CDR3 DNA sequence: TGTGCCAGCAGCTTGAAACGGCCTAGCACAGATACGCAGTATTTT. It yields the protein CASSLKRPSTDTQYF.

The rearrangement joins TRBV12-3 or TRBV12-4 to TRBJ2-3; possibly TRBD1 for D (6 bases). The CDR3 contains 17 residues. Trimming stripped 0 bases from V and 1 base from J, with 14 bases between. The CDR3 sequence: CASSLALGGFGTDTQYF. The DNA for the CDR3 is TGTGCCAGCAGTTTAGCGCTAGGGGGTTTCGGCACAGATACGCAGTATTTT.

This clonotype was found a few times. This sequence joins TRBV29-1 and TRBJ1-1, with a weak D call TRBD1 (5 bases). The CDR3 spans 14 residues. V lost 6 bases, J lost 1 base, and 15 bases lay in between. The germline gives CDR1 SQVTM, CDR2 ANQGSEA. CDR3 DNA: TGCAGCGTCCTTGTCTGGGGGAGGAACACTGAAGCTTTCTTT. It is translated as CSVLVWGRNTEAFF.

This clonotype appeared many times. The V gene is TRBV12-3 or TRBV12-4, the J gene TRBJ2-7; TRBD2 matches 7 bases. There are 15 residues in the CDR3. The V segment lost 8 bases and the J segment 3 bases; nucleotides outside the gene matches: 13. The CDR3 nucleotides are TGTGCCAGCGCCCCTACGAGAGCGGGGCTCTACGAGCAGTACTTC. This sequence encodes CASAPTRAGLYEQYF.

V gene TRBV5-1 combines with J gene TRBJ1-4; D is possibly TRBD1 (6 bases). CDR3 length equals 15 residues. Deletions cut 2 bases from V and 0 bases from J, with 8 bases between. Germline V CDR1 and CDR2: SGHRS, YFSETQ. CDR3 region: CASSFTGPTNEKLFF. CDR3 bases: TGCGCCAGCAGCTTCACAGGGCCAACTAATGAAAAACTGTTTTTT.

The rearrangement joins TRBV29-1 to TRBJ2-7; D is unresolved. Between the trimmed V and J ends, which lost 7 bases and 8 bases, there was a span of 18 bases. Germline V lookup: CDR1 SQVTM, CDR2 ANQGSEA. The CDR3 is made up of 12 amino acids. The CDR3 region has the DNA TGCAGCGACTTCGGTAGGGCCGAGAAGCAGTACTTC. It yields the protein CSDFGRAEKQYF.

This clonotype has a handful of counts. This chain links TRBV20-1 with TRBJ2-7; 7 positions agree with TRBD1. Looked up from germline, CDR1 is DFQATT and CDR2 is SNEGSKA (reference sequence). The CDR3 contains 14 residues. Trimming took 3 bases from V and 4 from J; bases not matched to a gene: 9. CDR3 sequence (DNA): TGCAGTGCTAGCCTCCAGGGGGATGCTTACGAGCAGTACTTC. It specifies CSASLQGDAYEQYF.

The chain combines TRBV10-3 with TRBJ2-1; TRBD1 aligns across 10 bases. With 2 bases clipped from V and 6 bases from J, the junction kept 4 bases outside the gene matches. The germline CDR1 and CDR2 sequences are ENHRY and SYGVKD. This CDR3 is built from 15 residues. Written as DNA, the CDR3 is TGTGCCATCAGTGAGGGGGACAGGGGTGGCAATGAGCAGTTCTTC. It specifies CAISEGDRGGNEQFF.

This clonotype was counted at least ten times. The rearrangement links TRBV20-1 to TRBJ2-5, with D possibly called TRBD1 or TRBD2 (7 bases each). V lost 1 base to trimming and J lost 2 bases, with 20 bases between them. CDR3 length: 17 amino acids. CDR1 is DFQATT, CDR2 SNEGSKA, per germline (reference sequence). The CDR3 sequence is CSARGGGGSTGQETQYF. In DNA form, the CDR3 reads TGCAGTGCTAGAGGGGGCGGGGGCTCGACAGGGCAAGAGACCCAGTACTTC.

This chain uses TRBV7-2 with TRBJ1-6; the D gene is possibly TRBD1 (6 bases). The CDR3 loop spans 15 amino acids. The germline gives CDR1 SGHTA, CDR2 FQGNSA. V lost 1 base and J lost 9, with 13 bases in between. CDR3 sequence reads: CASSLEGQLSSPLHF. The CDR3 DNA is TGTGCCAGCAGCTTAGAGGGACAACTTTCTTCACCCCTCCACTTT.

This clonotype was counted ten times or more. This rearrangement joins TRBV19 to TRBJ2-7; possibly TRBD1 for D (6 bases). Trimming left V 4 bases short and J 3 bases short, with 10 bases between. CDR1 is LNHDA and CDR2 is SQIVND in the germline V gene (reference sequence). CDR3 length: 13 amino acids. The CDR3 coding sequence is TGTGCCAGTAGTAGCCGGGACAACTACGAGCAGTACTTC. This codes for CASSSRDNYEQYF.

This clonotype was picked up a small number of times. The chain recombines TRBV28 with TRBJ2-5, with TRBD1 matching 11 bases. CDR1 is MDHEN, CDR2 SYDVKM, per germline. The CDR3 runs 17 residues. V trimming: 5 bases; J trimming: 5 bases; junction bases outside the gene matches: 13. The CDR3 DNA sequence: TGTGCCAGCAGTACTGGACAGGGGGCGATTCTTCAGGAGACCCAGTACTTC. Residues: CASSTGQGAILQETQYF.

V gene TRBV7-9 combines with J gene TRBJ2-1, with D maybe TRBD2 (5 bases). V was cut by 1 base and J by 7 bases, with 11 bases left in between. Germline CDR1 reads SEHNR; CDR2 reads FQNEAQ (reference sequence). The CDR3 has 14 amino acids. The CDR3: CASSLVGRENEQFF. In nucleotides, the CDR3 is TGTGCCAGCAGCTTAGTGGGCCGGGAAAATGAGCAGTTCTTC.

This clonotype was detected only a few times. This sequence joins TRBV24-1 and TRBJ2-3, with 7 bases that match TRBD1. There are 15 residues in the CDR3. Unmatched junction bases numbered 8, after V lost 3 bases and J lost 6 bases. Germline loops: CDR1 KGHDR, CDR2 SFDVKD. The CDR3 loop reads CATSDRDRTPDTQYF. The DNA for the CDR3 is TGTGCCACCAGTGATAGGGACAGAACGCCCGATACGCAGTATTTT.

This clonotype was counted many times. V gene TRBV20-1 combines with J gene TRBJ2-7; 13 positions match TRBD2. CDR1 is DFQATT and CDR2 is SNEGSKA in the germline V gene (reference sequence). The CDR3 length is 14 residues. V trimming: 3 bases; J trimming: 9 bases; junction bases outside the gene matches: 8. Here the CDR3 DNA reads TGCAGTGCTAGGGGGACTAGCGGGATACTTTTGCAGTACTTC. As protein: CSARGTSGILLQYF.

The chain employs TRBV20-1 and TRBJ2-3; 11 bases are a match to TRBD2. CDR1 and CDR2 (germline): DFQATT, SNEGSKA (reference sequence). The trim removed 2 bases at V and 6 bases at J, leaving 7 bases unmatched. This CDR3 has 15 residues. CDR3 amino acids: CSARIAGGTRDTQYF. DNA for the CDR3: TGCAGTGCTAGAATAGCGGGAGGGACCAGGGATACGCAGTATTTT.